The present T cell receptor (beta chain) was sequenced within a study of Ad26.COV2.S vaccination and SARS-CoV-2 variants. Study at large: Doses of Ad26.COV2.S were injected into muscle once or twice, 56 days apart.

This clone has only a few counts. Its antigen is as yet unknown. The sample's treatment: some 20 received Ad26.COV2.S at low or high dose, single or two shots; 5 received placebo; per-sample allocation not given. The study sampled participants on day 63 after the first vaccine or placebo injection. At a Boston site, the person donating was an adult of 18-55 years. General observations from the study: Following vaccination, spike-specific CD8+ and CD4+ T cell responses reportedly exhibited substantial breadth. Vaccinated individuals (as opposed to placebo recipients) had higher spike-specific TCR breadth.

Method: immunoSEQ multiplex PCR; TCRdb's copy keeps in-frame clones and lacks some. The table lists 350,000 to 400,000 clones, approximately 90% of them singletons. The CDR3 spans 14 residues. The germline gives CDR1 SGHRS, CDR2 YFSETQ. V gave up 2 bases and J gave up 4 bases, with 12 bases separating them. The sequence was collected from a person aged 18-65 years who received the Ad26.COV2.S COVID-19 vaccine or a placebo. The sequencing here drew on peripheral blood, taken in a trial of Ad26.COV2.S vaccine versus placebo. The chain couples TRBV5-1 to TRBJ1-1; D not resolved. The CDR3 here is CASSFRHGITEAFF. CDR3 bases: TGCGCCAGCAGCTTTCGCCACGGGATCACTGAAGCTTTCTTT.